A single sample gave rise to the 29 T cell receptor beta chains below, sequenced in a study of control samples from healthy donors and cancer patients. Clones were sequenced by immunoSEQ multiplex PCR, and TCRdb holds only the in-frame ones, with some missing. The table includes more than 150,000 clones, about 93% detected once. The sample comprised blood. All receptors come from a man aged 50-60 years in good health.

The V and J genes are TRBV3-1 (or the pseudogene TRBV3-2) and TRBJ2-5; the match to TRBD2 covers 9 bases. CDR1 LGHDT and CDR2 YNNKEL come from the germline V gene (reference sequence). The CDR3 is 17 residues long. With V trimmed by 1 base and J by 2 bases, 8 bases remained unmatched. The DNA of the CDR3 is TGTGCCAGCAGCCAAGTCGTCGGGACTAGCTTTCAAGAGACCCAGTACTTC. It translates to CASSQVVGTSFQETQYF.

The gene calls are TRBV10-1 and TRBJ2-1, with 11 nucleotides matching TRBD2. J gave up 9 bases and V 4 bases, and 8 bases lay outside the gene matches. CDR1 and CDR2 (germline): WNHNN, SYGVQD (reference sequence). The CDR3 contains 15 residues. CDR3 residues: CASSARLAGWGEQFF. CDR3 coding DNA: TGCGCCAGCAGTGCCCGACTAGCGGGATGGGGTGAGCAGTTCTTC.

The rearrangement links TRBV7-9 to TRBJ2-7, with D maybe TRBD2 (6 bases). CDR1 and CDR2 (germline): SEHNR, FQNEAQ (reference sequence). The CDR3 extends over 15 amino acids. The V gene lost 3 bases and the J gene lost 2 bases, with 14 bases spanning the gap. The CDR3: CASSFGASAAYEQYF. CDR3 sequence (DNA): TGTGCCAGCAGCTTTGGGGCTAGCGCTGCCTACGAGCAGTACTTC.

The chain is built from TRBV6-2 or TRBV6-3 and TRBJ2-3; D is tentatively TRBD1 or TRBD2 (5 bases each). Deletions cut 0 bases from V and 2 bases from J, with 24 bases between. From germline, CDR1 is MNHEY and CDR2 SVGEGT. The CDR3 has 20 amino acids. CDR3 DNA: TGTGCCAGCAGTTACTCGAACCTGAGGGGACGCCTTAGGGACACAGATACGCAGTATTTT. It codes for CASSYSNLRGRLRDTDTQYF.

In this sample, this clone turned up once. This rearrangement joins TRBV5-1 to TRBJ2-3; D remains unclear. With 0 bases removed from V and 0 bases from J, the gap between germline ends came to 11 bases. Germline CDR1 SGHRS, CDR2 YFSETQ. This CDR3 comprises 16 residues. CDR3 bases: TGCGCCAGCAGCTTGGGGGCTGGTCAAAGCACAGATACGCAGTATTTT. Encoded protein: CASSLGAGQSTDTQYF.

The chain is built from TRBV28 and TRBJ2-3; D is uncertain. V lost 7 bases and J 4 bases, leaving 12 bases between the germline ends. The CDR3 is 13 amino acids. CDR1 is MDHEN and CDR2 is SYDVKM in the germline V gene. The CDR3 DNA sequence: TGTGCCAGCACGATAACCCCCGCAGATACGCAGTATTTT. Translation gives CASTITPADTQYF.

The V gene is TRBV5-1, the J gene TRBJ2-5, with a weak D call TRBD1 (7 bases). V lost 0 bases, J lost 5 bases, and 11 bases lay in between. Germline V gives CDR1 SGHRS, CDR2 YFSETQ. The length of the CDR3 is 14 residues. CDR3 in amino acids: CASSLVTGRETQYF. CDR3 DNA: TGCGCCAGCAGCTTGGTGACAGGGAGGGAGACCCAGTACTTC.

This rearrangement joins TRBV5-5 to TRBJ2-5; a weak D match, TRBD1 (6 bases). V was cut by 3 bases and J by 0 bases, with 12 bases left in between. The CDR3 is 15 residues long. From germline, CDR1 is SGHKS and CDR2 YYEKEE (reference sequence). CDR3 sequence (DNA): TGTGCCAGCAGCTCCAACGGACAGTACCAAGAGACCCAGTACTTC. Its translation: CASSSNGQYQETQYF.

V gene TRBV3-1 (or the pseudogene TRBV3-2) combines with J gene TRBJ2-1, with TRBD2 as a possible D gene (6 bases). The V gene's germline CDR1 is LGHDT and CDR2 YNNKEL (reference sequence). The CDR3 runs to 19 residues. V was shortened by 2 bases and J by 1 base, with 21 bases between the two germline ends. The CDR3: CASSQSGWRLDGSYNEQFF. DNA of the CDR3: TGTGCCAGCAGCCAAAGCGGGTGGAGGCTAGATGGGTCCTACAATGAGCAGTTCTTC.

The chain couples TRBV5-1 to TRBJ1-5; maybe TRBD1 (5 bases). CDR3 length: 14 amino acids. The V end lost 4 bases, the J end lost 12 bases, and 20 bases lay between the germline ends. Germline CDR1 and CDR2: SGHRS and YFSETQ. For the CDR3, the DNA is TGCGCCAGCAGCCCGGGACCTGAGGGACTGCTCCAGCATTTT. Translated, it gives CASSPGPEGLLQHF.

As DNA, the CDR3 is TGTGCCACCAGCAGACAAACAGGGGAAAAACTGTTTTTT. It yields the protein CATSRQTGEKLFF. This chain uses TRBV15 with TRBJ1-4, with D tentatively TRBD1 (6 bases). The length of the CDR3 is 13 residues. Germline CDR1 and CDR2: LNHNV and YYDKDF (reference sequence). The V end lost 2 bases, the J end lost 8 bases, and 9 bases lay between the germline ends.

The CDR3 bases are TGCGCCAGCAGTAAGGGACTCAAAACGGAGACCCAGTACTTC. It yields the protein CASSKGLKTETQYF. The genes are TRBV5-1 and TRBJ2-5, with D possibly matching TRBD2 (6 bases). The CDR3 runs to 14 residues. Germline lookup yields CDR1 SGHRS and CDR2 YFSETQ. The V end was cut by 5 bases, the J end by 5 bases, with 16 bases between.

The rearrangement links TRBV5-1 to TRBJ2-1; 11 positions agree with TRBD2. The CDR3 is 15 amino acids. The V gene's germline CDR1 is SGHRS and CDR2 YFSETQ. Germline trimming cut 2 bases from V and 5 bases from J; bases unmatched to any gene: 3. The CDR3 protein is CASSFLAGGNNEQFF. The CDR3 DNA is TGCGCCAGCAGCTTTCTAGCGGGAGGAAACAATGAGCAGTTCTTC.

This sequence joins TRBV6-5 and TRBJ1-4, with D possibly being TRBD1 (5 bases). The CDR3 extends over 14 amino acids. With 6 bases removed from V and 7 bases from J, the gap between germline ends came to 15 bases. CDR1 and CDR2 from the germline V gene are MNHEY and SVGAGI. CDR3 sequence reads: CASRFQGSGEKLFF. The CDR3 DNA is TGTGCCAGCAGATTTCAGGGTTCGGGTGAAAAACTGTTTTTT.

The rearrangement joins TRBV7-3 to TRBJ1-1, with unresolved D. V was cut by 3 bases and J by 1 base, with 15 bases left in between. The CDR3 contains 16 residues. Germline V gene data show CDR1 as SGHTA and CDR2 as FQGTGA. The CDR3 region is CASSFGQQIRNTEAFF. The CDR3 coding sequence is TGTGCCAGCAGCTTCGGCCAGCAGATAAGGAACACTGAAGCTTTCTTT.

The chain is built from TRBV6-5 and TRBJ1-4; the D is unclear. Trimming shortened V by 4 bases and J by 8 bases, and 8 bases separated the two germline ends. The CDR3 consists of 12 residues. Germline CDR1 and CDR2: MNHEY and SVGAGI. CDR3 in amino acids: CASSFFGEKLFF. DNA for the CDR3: TGTGCCAGCAGTTTTTTTGGGGAAAAACTGTTTTTT.

The genes are TRBV20-1 and TRBJ2-1, with a weak D call TRBD2 (6 bases). Deletions cut 3 bases from V and 7 bases from J, with 16 bases between. Germline loops: CDR1 DFQATT, CDR2 SNEGSKA (reference sequence). CDR3 length: 14 residues. CDR3 DNA: TGCAGTGCTAGTCGCGGGGAGTTGTTGAATGAGCAGTTCTTC. This codes for CSASRGELLNEQFF.

A note on this clone: The same CDR3 is also encoded by other DNA sequences in this sample. The chain links TRBV12-3 or TRBV12-4 to TRBJ1-2; the match to TRBD1 covers 7 bases. V shed 6 bases, J shed 4 bases, and the junction held 5 bases outside the gene matches. The CDR3 totals 13 residues. In DNA, the CDR3 is TGTGCCAGCAGCCCGACAGGGAGCTATGGCTACACCTTC. Encoded protein: CASSPTGSYGYTF.

This rearrangement joins TRBV3-1 (or the pseudogene TRBV3-2) to TRBJ2-7; TRBD1 aligns across 9 bases. The CDR3 has 14 residues. With 7 bases clipped from V and 7 bases from J, the junction kept 11 bases outside the gene matches. Germline lookup yields CDR1 LGHDT and CDR2 YNNKEL (reference sequence). CDR3 sequence: CASNLGQGTAEQYF. The CDR3 DNA is TGTGCCAGCAACTTGGGACAGGGTACTGCGGAGCAGTACTTC.

The chain recombines TRBV11-2 with TRBJ1-3, with D unclear. Trimming took 0 bases from V and 2 from J, leaving 11 bases between them. The CDR3 runs 16 residues. Per germline, CDR1 SGHAT and CDR2 FQNNGV. CDR3 residues: CASSLDRGGTGNTIYF. In DNA form, the CDR3 reads TGTGCCAGCAGCTTAGATCGAGGAGGGACTGGAAACACCATATATTTT. The whole variable domain, remainder taken from reference TRBV11-2 and TRBJ1-3, is EAGVAQSPRYKIIEKRQSVAFWCNPISGHATLYWYQQILGQGPKLLIQFQNNGVVDDSQLPKDRFSAERLKGVDSTLKIQPAKLEDSAVYLCASSLDRGGTGNTIYFGEGSWLTVV.

The chain has TRBV5-1 and TRBJ2-1; 8 bases are a match to TRBD2. The J segment lost 8 bases and the V segment lost 4 bases, leaving 5 bases of the junction unmatched. The CDR3 sequence is 13 residues long. Germline loops: CDR1 SGHRS, CDR2 YFSETQ. The CDR3 DNA is TGCGCCAGCAGCCGGGGGGGTTACGATGAGCAGTTCTTC. Its protein product is CASSRGGYDEQFF.

The rearrangement uses TRBV5-1 and TRBJ1-1; the D gene is possibly TRBD1 (5 bases). This CDR3 comprises 15 residues. Trimming left V 0 bases short and J 4 bases short, with 13 bases between. The germline V gene encodes CDR1 SGHRS and CDR2 YFSETQ. The DNA for the CDR3 is TGCGCCAGCAGCTTGGTCGGGCAGGGAAGCACTGAAGCTTTCTTT. This gives the protein CASSLVGQGSTEAFF.

In its sample, this clone was seen once. The J gene is TRBJ2-7, the V gene TRBV6-1; TRBD2 matches 16 bases. V gave up 6 bases and J gave up 0 bases; unmatched junction bases: 8. Germline V gene sequence: CDR1 MNHNS, CDR2 SASEGT. The CDR3 is made up of 18 amino acids. This CDR3 reads CASREPGLAGGSSYEQYF. CDR3 DNA sequence: TGTGCCAGCAGAGAACCGGGACTAGCGGGAGGGAGCTCCTACGAGCAGTACTTC.

The V call is TRBV19, the J call TRBJ1-5, with D tentatively TRBD1 (6 bases). Germline V gene lookup returns CDR1 LNHDA and CDR2 SQIVND (reference sequence). The CDR3 runs to 16 residues. V was clipped by 1 base and J by 1 base, with 11 bases between them. The CDR3, as DNA: TGTGCCAGTAGTATAGGGGGGCCTAGGAGCAATCAGCCCCAGCATTTT. It codes for CASSIGGPRSNQPQHF.

The V and J genes are TRBV3-1 (or the pseudogene TRBV3-2) and TRBJ2-3; the D gene is possibly TRBD1 (5 bases). CDR3 size: 15 residues. V was trimmed by 1 base and J by 6 bases, leaving 14 bases between them. Germline V CDR1 and CDR2: LGHDT, YNNKEL (reference sequence). In DNA form, the CDR3 reads TGTGCCAGCAGCCAAGGAGTTTTAAGGGGCGATACGCAGTATTTT. Protein sequence: CASSQGVLRGDTQYF.

V gene TRBV30 combines with J gene TRBJ1-5; 7 bases match TRBD1. This CDR3 comprises 14 residues. Germline trimming cut 0 bases from V and 4 bases from J; bases unmatched to any gene: 3. CDR1 is GTSNPN and CDR2 is SVGIG in the germline V gene (reference sequence). The CDR3 spells CAWSVLQGNQPQHF. The CDR3, as DNA: TGTGCCTGGAGTGTATTACAGGGGAATCAGCCCCAGCATTTT.

The rearrangement joins TRBV5-1 to TRBJ2-7, with TRBD2 identical over 9 bases. J gave up 5 bases and V 1 base, and 4 bases lay outside the gene matches. CDR1 is SGHRS and CDR2 is YFSETQ in the germline V gene. This CDR3 spans 14 amino acids. The CDR3 region is CASSLSAGGNEQYF. CDR3 bases: TGCGCCAGCAGCTTGTCAGCGGGAGGAAACGAGCAGTACTTC.

V gene TRBV27 combines with J gene TRBJ2-7, with D uncertain. There are 13 residues in the CDR3. V lost 5 bases and J lost 4, with 12 bases in between. Germline-derived CDR1 and CDR2 are MNHEY and SMNVEV (reference sequence). The CDR3 DNA reads TGTGCCAGCAGTACTCCCCCTTATTACGAGCAGTACTTC. It specifies CASSTPPYYEQYF.

The chain employs TRBV28 and TRBJ2-3; D uncertain. The CDR3 consists of 12 residues. The V end was cut by 5 bases, the J end by 2 bases, with 5 bases between. The germline V gene has CDR1 MDHEN and CDR2 SYDVKM. CDR3 DNA sequence: TGTGCCAGCAGTGCCTACACAGATACGCAGTATTTT. Protein product: CASSAYTDTQYF.